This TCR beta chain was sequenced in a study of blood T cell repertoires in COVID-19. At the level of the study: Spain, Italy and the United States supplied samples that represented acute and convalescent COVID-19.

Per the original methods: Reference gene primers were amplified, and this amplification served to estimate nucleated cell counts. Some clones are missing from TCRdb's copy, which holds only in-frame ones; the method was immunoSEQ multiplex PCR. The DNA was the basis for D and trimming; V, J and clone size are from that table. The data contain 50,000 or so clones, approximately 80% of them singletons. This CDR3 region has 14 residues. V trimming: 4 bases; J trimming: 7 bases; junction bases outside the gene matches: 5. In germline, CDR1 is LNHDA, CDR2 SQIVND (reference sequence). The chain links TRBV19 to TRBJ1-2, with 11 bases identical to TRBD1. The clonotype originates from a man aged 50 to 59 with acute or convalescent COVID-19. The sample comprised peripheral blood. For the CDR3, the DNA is TGTGCCAGTAGTACTCCGGACAGGGGGCTTGGCTACACCTTC. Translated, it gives CASSTPDRGLGYTF.